This TCR beta chain was identified during a study of CD8 T cells in Susac syndrome. When the RNA was reverse transcribed, random hexamers were used with an input of roughly 0.5 to 1 ug. Each CDR3 protein is one row after TCRdb ran MiXCR on the immunoSEQ multiplex PCR reads. The sample holds some 200,000 distinct CDR3 sequences; roughly 94% are singletons and the top ten take roughly 0.15%. The study, taken as a whole, reports: There were some 15 Susac-specific public clones in total CD8+ repertoires and roughly 5 in CD8+ TEMRA repertoires.

Germline CDR1 and CDR2: SGHDT and YYEEEE. Trimming took off 0 bases at V and 8 bases at J, with 8 bases between the two ends. This CDR3 spans 13 amino acids. In the case of this clonotype: Its antigen remains unidentified.

The clonotype comes from a human donor with Susac syndrome. Sequencing was carried out using CD8+ T cells from PBMCs. This chain connects TRBV5-6 to TRBJ2-2; D is ambiguous. The CDR3 DNA follows: TGTGCCAGCAGCTTGGGGGGTGCTGGGGAGCTGTTTTTT. This codes for CASSLGGAGELFF.